This T cell receptor beta chain was identified during a study of blood T cell repertoires in COVID-19. Germline V gene data show CDR1 as SEHNR and CDR2 as FQNEAQ (reference sequence). The junction had 5 bases not matched to a gene; V was cut back by 3 bases and J by 8 bases. The length of the CDR3 is 15 residues. Clones were sequenced by immunoSEQ multiplex PCR, and TCRdb holds only the in-frame ones, with some missing. The profile shows about 480,000 clones, approximately 88% of them singletons. This chain joins TRBV7-9 and TRBJ1-6; 9 bases line up with TRBD1. The origin of this receptor is a woman between 45 and 65 years old with COVID-19, enrolled during active disease. Sequenced: peripheral blood. CDR3 sequence (DNA): TGTGCCAGCAGCTTCACAGGGGGCAATCATTCACCCCTCCACTTT. Its translation: CASSFTGGNHSPLHF.